This T cell receptor beta chain was documented in a study of CD8+CD57+ T cells in acquired aplastic anemia. Study background: Across the sorted CD4+ and CD8+ cells, DNA amounts averaged about 3.2 ug. Study-level findings and limits: Between patients and controls, around 31 CD8+ CDR3 sequences were found in common.

Using genomic DNA as the template, TCR beta VDJ and CDR3 profiling was carried out. TCRdb analysed the reads with MiXCR anew, one entry per CDR3 protein. The data contain fewer than 200,000 distinct CDR3 sequences, roughly 48% of them singletons. Patients picked for sequencing had shown CD8+CD57+ cell expansion detected by flow cytometry. The CDR3 is 15 residues long. Germline V lookup: CDR1 SGHAT, CDR2 FQNNGV. Trimming left V 2 bases short and J 1 base short, with 11 bases between. Regarding this clonotype: The antigen remains undetermined.

The rearrangement joins TRBV11-2 to TRBJ1-1; D is uncertain. Sequencing used sorted CD4+, CD8+, or CD8+CD57+ T cells (not recorded which) from PBMCs. This clonotype was sampled from a human donor with aplastic anemia. CDR3 sequence (DNA): TGTGCCAGCAGCTTAACCCAGGATAGGAACACTGAAGCTTTCTTT. Translated: CASSLTQDRNTEAFF.